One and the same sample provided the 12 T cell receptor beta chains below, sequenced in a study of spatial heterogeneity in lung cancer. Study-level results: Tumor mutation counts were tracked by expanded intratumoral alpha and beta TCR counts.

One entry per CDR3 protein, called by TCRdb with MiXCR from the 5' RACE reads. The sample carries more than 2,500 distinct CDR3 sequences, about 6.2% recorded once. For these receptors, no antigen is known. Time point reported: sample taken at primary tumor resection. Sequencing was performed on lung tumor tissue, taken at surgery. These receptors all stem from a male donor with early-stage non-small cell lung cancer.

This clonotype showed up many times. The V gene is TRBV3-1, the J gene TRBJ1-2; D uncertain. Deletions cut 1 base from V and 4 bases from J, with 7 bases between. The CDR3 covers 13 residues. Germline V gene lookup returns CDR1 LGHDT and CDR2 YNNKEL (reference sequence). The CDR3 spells CASSQGTAYGYTF. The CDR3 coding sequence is TGTGCCAGCAGCCAAGGTACAGCCTATGGCTACACCTTC.

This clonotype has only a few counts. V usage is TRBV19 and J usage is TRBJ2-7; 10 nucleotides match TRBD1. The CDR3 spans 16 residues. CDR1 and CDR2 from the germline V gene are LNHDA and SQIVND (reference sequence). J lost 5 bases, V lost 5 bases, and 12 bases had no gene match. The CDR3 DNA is TGTGCCAGTAGTGTAAACCCGGGACAGGGGTTCCACGAGCAGTACTTC. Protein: CASSVNPGQGFHEQYF.

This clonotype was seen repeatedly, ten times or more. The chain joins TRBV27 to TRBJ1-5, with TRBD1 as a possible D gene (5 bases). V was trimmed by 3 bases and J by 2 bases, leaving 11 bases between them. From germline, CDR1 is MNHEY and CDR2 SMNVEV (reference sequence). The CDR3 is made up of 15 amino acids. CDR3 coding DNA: TGTGCCAGCAGTTTCGCAGGGCTAGGCAATCAGCCCCAGCATTTT. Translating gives CASSFAGLGNQPQHF.

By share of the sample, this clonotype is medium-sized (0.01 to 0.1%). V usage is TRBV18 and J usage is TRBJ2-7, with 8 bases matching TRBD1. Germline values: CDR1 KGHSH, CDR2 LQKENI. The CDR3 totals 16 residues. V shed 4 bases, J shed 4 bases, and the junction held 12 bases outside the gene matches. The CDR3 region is CASSLDRAGSIYEQYF. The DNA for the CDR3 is TGTGCCAGCTCACTGGACAGGGCCGGGTCGATATACGAGCAGTACTTC.

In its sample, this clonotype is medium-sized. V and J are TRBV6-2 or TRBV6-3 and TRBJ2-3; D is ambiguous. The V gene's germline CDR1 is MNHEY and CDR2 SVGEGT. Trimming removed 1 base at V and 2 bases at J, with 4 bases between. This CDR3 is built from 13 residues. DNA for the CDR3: TGTGCCAGCAGTTACTACCACACAGATACGCAGTATTTT. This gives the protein CASSYYHTDTQYF.

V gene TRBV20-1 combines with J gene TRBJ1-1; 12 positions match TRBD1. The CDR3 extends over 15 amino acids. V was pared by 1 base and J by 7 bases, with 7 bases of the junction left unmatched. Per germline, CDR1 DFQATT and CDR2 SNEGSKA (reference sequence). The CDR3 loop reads CSARVGTGGRIEAFF. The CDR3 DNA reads TGCAGTGCTAGAGTGGGGACAGGGGGCAGGATTGAAGCTTTCTTT.

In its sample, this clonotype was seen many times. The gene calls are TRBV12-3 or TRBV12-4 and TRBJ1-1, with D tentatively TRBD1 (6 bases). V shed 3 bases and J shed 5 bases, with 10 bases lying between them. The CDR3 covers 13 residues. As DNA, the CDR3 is TGTGCCAGCAGTTTTATGCAGGGGACTGAAGCTTTCTTT. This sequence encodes CASSFMQGTEAFF.

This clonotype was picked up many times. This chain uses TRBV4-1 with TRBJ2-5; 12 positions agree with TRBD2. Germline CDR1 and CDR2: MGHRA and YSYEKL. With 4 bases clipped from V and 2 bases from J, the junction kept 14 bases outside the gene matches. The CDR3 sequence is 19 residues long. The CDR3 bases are TGCGCCAGCAGCCTCCGAGAGGGCCTAGCGGGAGGGCCTCAAGAGACCCAGTACTTC. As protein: CASSLREGLAGGPQETQYF.

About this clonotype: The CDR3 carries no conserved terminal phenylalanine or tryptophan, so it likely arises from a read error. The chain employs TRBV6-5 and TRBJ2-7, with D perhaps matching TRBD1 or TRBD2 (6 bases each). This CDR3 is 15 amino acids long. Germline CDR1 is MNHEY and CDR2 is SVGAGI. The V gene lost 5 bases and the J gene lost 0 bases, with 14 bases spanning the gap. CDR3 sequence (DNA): TGTGCCAGCAGTGCACCCCGGGGGCTCTCCTACGAGCAGTACCTC. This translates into CASSAPRGLSYEQYL.

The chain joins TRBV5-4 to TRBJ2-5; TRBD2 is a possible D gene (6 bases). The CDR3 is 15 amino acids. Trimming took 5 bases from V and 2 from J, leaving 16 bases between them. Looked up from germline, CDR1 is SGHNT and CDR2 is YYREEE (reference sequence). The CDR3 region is CASSPSVGLQETQYF. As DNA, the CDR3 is TGTGCCAGCAGTCCAAGCGTAGGACTACAAGAGACCCAGTACTTC.

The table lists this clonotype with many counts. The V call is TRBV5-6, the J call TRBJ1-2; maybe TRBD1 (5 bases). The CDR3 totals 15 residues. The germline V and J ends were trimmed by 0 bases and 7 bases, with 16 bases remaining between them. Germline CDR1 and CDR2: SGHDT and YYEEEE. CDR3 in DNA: TGTGCCAGCAGCTTGGTGTCATCAGAGGGGTCTGGCTACACCTTC. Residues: CASSLVSSEGSGYTF.

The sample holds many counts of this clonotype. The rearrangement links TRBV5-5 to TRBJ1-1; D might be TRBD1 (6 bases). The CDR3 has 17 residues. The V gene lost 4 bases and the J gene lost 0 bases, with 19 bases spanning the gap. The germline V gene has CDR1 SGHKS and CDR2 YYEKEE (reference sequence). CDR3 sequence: CASSLSPGGGMNTEAFF. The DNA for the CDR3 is TGTGCCAGCAGCCTTTCTCCCGGTGGGGGCATGAACACTGAAGCTTTCTTT.